Below, 20 T cell receptor beta chains from the same sample are listed, as sequenced in a study of cytomegalovirus exposure and HLA in healthy donors. PCR was performed using 60 Vbeta and 13 Jbeta primers. Libraries were prepared by immunoSEQ multiplex PCR; TCRdb keeps only in-frame clonotypes and omits some of them. The repertoire has 110,000 to 150,000 clones, over 70% of them found once; the top ten carry over 6.5%. The specimen sequenced was PBMCs. These receptors were obtained from a man aged 30 to 45 in good health and CMV-seronegative.

The rearrangement uses TRBV7-2 and TRBJ2-5; perhaps TRBD2 as D (6 bases). CDR1 and CDR2 (germline): SGHTA, FQGNSA. Trimming removed 3 bases at V and 5 bases at J, with 13 bases between. The CDR3 is 14 amino acids. CDR3 protein: CASSFQGGQETQYF. The DNA for the CDR3 is TGTGCCAGCAGCTTCCAGGGAGGTCAGGAGACCCAGTACTTC.

CDR3: CASSLSSSGELFF. The CDR3 bases are TGTGCCAGCAGTTTGTCGAGTAGCGGGGAGCTGTTTTTT. The chain carries TRBV28 and TRBJ2-2; no reliable D call. This CDR3 has 13 amino acids. Trimming left V 3 bases short and J 7 bases short, with 9 bases between. CDR1 MDHEN and CDR2 SYDVKM come from the germline V gene.

DNA for the CDR3: TGTGCCAGCAGTGAAGAGGACAGGGCGAACACTGAAGCTTTCTTT. Residues: CASSEEDRANTEAFF. The rearrangement links TRBV2 to TRBJ1-1; TRBD1 agrees at 8 bases. The germline V gene has CDR1 SNHLY and CDR2 FYNNEI. The CDR3 covers 15 residues. The trim removed 1 base at V and 1 base at J, leaving 2 bases unmatched.

V and J are TRBV7-3 and TRBJ1-6; TRBD1 matches 8 bases. Trimming took 5 bases from V and 4 from J; bases not matched to a gene: 1. The germline V gene encodes CDR1 SGHTA and CDR2 FQGTGA. The CDR3 spans 14 residues. CDR3 sequence (DNA): TGTGCCAGCAGCCGACAGGGGTATAATTCACCCCTCCACTTT. This gives the protein CASSRQGYNSPLHF.

The chain links TRBV7-9 to TRBJ2-6; the match to TRBD1 covers 9 bases. The CDR3 covers 17 residues. Germline V gives CDR1 SEHNR, CDR2 FQNEAQ (reference sequence). Trimming cost V 3 bases and J 0 bases; bases outside gene matches: 3. For the CDR3, the DNA is TGTGCCAGCAGCTTTGGGGGACAGGGCTCTGGGGCCAACGTCCTGACTTTC. Translation: CASSFGGQGSGANVLTF.

This clone was seen more than once but under ten times. The chain recombines TRBV5-1 with TRBJ1-1; 11 positions match TRBD1. Germline-derived CDR1 and CDR2 are SGHRS and YFSETQ. Trimming at V came to 4 bases and at J to 5 bases, leaving 4 bases not matched to a gene. The CDR3 is 14 residues long. Here the CDR3 reads CASSGQGALTEAFF. CDR3 sequence (DNA): TGCGCCAGCAGCGGACAGGGGGCGTTGACTGAAGCTTTCTTT. The full variable domain, rest sourced from reference TRBV5-1 and TRBJ1-1, is KAGVTQTPRYLIKTRGQQVTLSCSPISGHRSVSWYQQTPGQGLQFLFEYFSETQRNKGNFPGRFSGRQFSNSRSEMNVSTLELGDSALYLCASSGQGALTEAFFGQGTRLTVV.

The chain links TRBV7-2 to TRBJ2-2; 7 nucleotides match TRBD1. The V segment lost 5 bases and the J segment 2 bases; nucleotides outside the gene matches: 8. Germline assignment: CDR1 SGHTA and CDR2 FQGNSA. The CDR3 is 16 amino acids. The CDR3: CASSPQGTANTGELFF. The CDR3 DNA reads TGTGCCAGCAGCCCACAGGGGACCGCAAACACCGGGGAGCTGTTTTTT.

V gene TRBV2 combines with J gene TRBJ2-2, with unresolved D. This CDR3 contains 13 residues. Trimming took off 1 base at V and 4 bases at J, with 4 bases between the two ends. CDR1 and CDR2 from the germline V gene are SNHLY and FYNNEI. CDR3 in DNA: TGTGCCAGCAGTGAAGACTTCACCGGGGAGCTGTTTTTT. Its protein is CASSEDFTGELFF.

The J gene is TRBJ1-2, the V gene TRBV19; 10 nucleotides match TRBD1. Germline CDR1 reads LNHDA; CDR2 reads SQIVND (reference sequence). The CDR3 sequence is 13 residues long. The V and J ends lost 6 bases and 8 bases, in that order; junction bases with no gene match: 6. CDR3 protein: CASRLTGGWGYTF. For the CDR3, the DNA is TGTGCCAGTAGGTTGACAGGGGGCTGGGGCTACACCTTC.

The rearrangement links TRBV5-1 to TRBJ2-5; a weak D match, TRBD2 (6 bases). Trimming pared 4 bases from V and 5 bases from J, leaving 15 bases between. This CDR3 region has 14 residues. The germline gives CDR1 SGHRS, CDR2 YFSETQ. CDR3 sequence (DNA): TGCGCCAGCAGCCTAAACATCCGGGAGGAGACCCAGTACTTC. Its translation is CASSLNIREETQYF.

This clone has more than one count but fewer than ten. The genes are TRBV4-2 and TRBJ2-7; D perhaps matches TRBD2 (6 bases). The CDR3 is made up of 15 amino acids. V lost 6 bases and J lost 1, with 16 bases in between. Per germline, CDR1 LGHNA and CDR2 YNFKEQ. As DNA, the CDR3 is TGTGCCAGCAGACTCGAAGCGGGCCAATCCTACGAGCAGTACTTC. As protein: CASRLEAGQSYEQYF.

In its sample, this clone was seen once. The V gene is TRBV18, the J gene TRBJ2-2, with TRBD1 matching over 11 bases. The CDR3 is 16 amino acids. With 6 bases clipped from V and 3 bases from J, the junction kept 6 bases outside the gene matches. The V gene's germline CDR1 is KGHSH and CDR2 LQKENI. CDR3 residues: CASSLRTGGDTGELFF. CDR3 nucleotide sequence: TGTGCCAGCTCTCTCCGGACAGGGGGCGACACCGGGGAGCTGTTTTTT.

The J gene is TRBJ1-3, the V gene TRBV7-2; D remains ambiguous. Germline V gives CDR1 SGHTA, CDR2 FQGNSA. Trimming stripped 3 bases from V and 1 base from J, with 7 bases between. CDR3 length equals 14 residues. CDR3 residues: CASSFGVSGNTIYF. In nucleotides, the CDR3 is TGTGCCAGCAGCTTCGGGGTTTCTGGAAACACCATATATTTT.

The J gene is TRBJ1-5, the V gene TRBV19; unclear D gene. Germline-derived CDR1 and CDR2 are LNHDA and SQIVND (reference sequence). This CDR3 spans 14 amino acids. V lost 2 bases to trimming and J lost 1 base, with 6 bases between them. The CDR3 sequence: CASSISSSNQPQHF. The CDR3 DNA follows: TGTGCCAGTAGTATAAGCTCGAGCAATCAGCCCCAGCATTTT.

This clone has more than one count but fewer than ten. The V gene is TRBV11-3, the J gene TRBJ1-2, with 8 positions matching TRBD1. CDR3 length equals 16 residues. Looked up from germline, CDR1 is SGHNT and CDR2 is YENEEA. V shed 3 bases, J shed 4 bases, and the junction held 10 bases outside the gene matches. The CDR3: CASSFPIPDRGYGYTF. The CDR3 DNA reads as TGTGCCAGCAGCTTTCCCATACCCGACAGGGGCTATGGCTACACCTTC. The full variable domain, in which reference TRBV11-3 and TRBJ1-2 provide the parts outside the CDR3, is EAGVVQSPRYKIIEKKQPVAFWCNPISGHNTLYWYLQNLGQGPELLIRYENEEAVDDSQLPKDRFSAERLKGVDSTLKIQPAELGDSAVYLCASSFPIPDRGYGYTFGSGTRLTVV.

The table lists this clone with a count of one. The chain uses TRBV9 and TRBJ1-1; 9 bases map to TRBD1. Germline V gene lookup returns CDR1 SGDLS and CDR2 YYNGEE. The CDR3 length is 14 residues. Trimming removed 4 bases from V and 5 bases from J; junction bases left unmatched: 6. The CDR3 here is CASSRRQGGTEAFF. In nucleotides, the CDR3 is TGTGCCAGCAGCAGACGACAGGGGGGAACTGAAGCTTTCTTT.

The chain links TRBV19 to TRBJ1-5; D is perhaps TRBD1 (6 bases). V was clipped by 6 bases and J by 4 bases, with 10 bases between them. CDR1 is LNHDA and CDR2 is SQIVND in the germline V gene (reference sequence). The CDR3 runs to 13 residues. The CDR3 DNA follows: TGTGCCAGTAGCCTAGGACAGAATCAGCCCCAGCATTTT. Translation gives CASSLGQNQPQHF.

This clone turned up a few times. The rearrangement uses TRBV10-3 and TRBJ1-2, with a possible D match to TRBD1 (6 bases). Per germline, CDR1 ENHRY and CDR2 SYGVKD. V was clipped by 4 bases and J by 5 bases, with 14 bases between them. The CDR3 is made up of 14 amino acids. Here the CDR3 DNA reads TGTGCCATCAGTGCCGCCAGGGGAGATTATGGCTACACCTTC. This codes for CAISAARGDYGYTF.

This chain uses TRBV18 with TRBJ2-7; D is possibly TRBD1 (6 bases). Germline CDR1 and CDR2: KGHSH and LQKENI. The CDR3 extends over 14 amino acids. The V end lost 5 bases, the J end lost 3 bases, and 14 bases lay between the germline ends. The DNA for the CDR3 is TGTGCCAGCTCAGAACAGGGAAGGGGCTACGAGCAGTACTTC. It encodes CASSEQGRGYEQYF.

A few counts support this clone. The chain carries TRBV5-6 and TRBJ2-7; no clear D gene. This CDR3 is built from 12 residues. Trimming stripped 0 bases from V and 3 bases from J, with 4 bases between. The germline CDR1 and CDR2 sequences are SGHDT and YYEEEE. The CDR3 here is CASSLEHYEQYF. In nucleotides, the CDR3 is TGTGCCAGCAGCTTGGAACACTACGAGCAGTACTTC.